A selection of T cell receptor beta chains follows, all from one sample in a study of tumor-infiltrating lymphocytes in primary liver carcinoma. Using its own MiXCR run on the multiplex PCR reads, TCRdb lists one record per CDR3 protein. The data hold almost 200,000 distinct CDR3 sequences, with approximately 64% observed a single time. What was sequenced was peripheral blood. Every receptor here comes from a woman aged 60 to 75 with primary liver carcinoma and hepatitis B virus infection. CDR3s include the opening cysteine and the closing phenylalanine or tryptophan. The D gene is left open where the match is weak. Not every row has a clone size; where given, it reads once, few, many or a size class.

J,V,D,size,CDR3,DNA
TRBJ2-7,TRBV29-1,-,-,CGVEDGRANRYEQYF,TGCGGCGTTGAAGATGGGCGAGCCAACCGCTACGAGCAGTACTTC
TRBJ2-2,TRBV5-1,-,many,CASSLALRGRANTGELFF,TGCGCCAGCAGCTTGGCCCTCCGGGGGCGGGCGAACACCGGGGAGCTGTTTTTT
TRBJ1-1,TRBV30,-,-,CAWSADRRTEAFF,TGTGCCTGGAGTGCGGATAGGAGGACTGAAGCTTTCTTT
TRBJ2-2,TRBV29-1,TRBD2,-,CNVALGSGDTGELFF,TGCAACGTTGCTTTGGGTAGCGGGGACACCGGGGAGCTGTTTTTT
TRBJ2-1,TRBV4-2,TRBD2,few,CASSPMGGSSYNEQFF,TGTGCCAGCAGCCCGATGGGGGGGAGCTCCTACAATGAGCAGTTCTTC
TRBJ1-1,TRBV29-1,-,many,CSVKDAEAFF,TGCAGCGTAAAGGACGCTGAAGCTTTCTTT
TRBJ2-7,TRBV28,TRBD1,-,CASSRQGGEQHF,TGTGCCAGCAGCCGACAGGGGGGAGAGCAGCACTTC
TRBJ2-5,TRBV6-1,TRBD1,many,CASGRQGAEGETQYF,TGTGCCAGCGGGAGACAGGGGGCGGAAGGGGAGACCCAGTACTTC
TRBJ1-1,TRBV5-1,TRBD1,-,CASTSGTGAMNTEAFF,TGCGCCAGCACCTCCGGGACAGGGGCCATGAACACTGAAGCTTTCTTT
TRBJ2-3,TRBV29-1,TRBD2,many,CSVEASGTDTQYF,TGCAGCGTTGAGGCTAGCGGTACAGATACGCAGTATTTT
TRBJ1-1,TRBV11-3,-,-,CASSQDGLNVEAFF,TGTGCCAGCAGCCAGGACGGCTTGAACGTTGAAGCCTTCTTT
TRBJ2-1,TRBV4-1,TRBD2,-,CASSQEAAGTSGRASYNEQFF,TGCGCCAGCAGCCAAGAGGCAGCCGGGACTAGCGGGAGGGCTTCCTACAATGAGCAGTTCTTC
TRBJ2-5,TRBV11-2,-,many,CASSKGSGYRETQYF,TGTGCCAGCAGCAAAGGTAGCGGATACCGGGAGACCCAGTACTTC
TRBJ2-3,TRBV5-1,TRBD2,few,CASGSGSGPDTQYF,TGCGCCAGCGGCAGCGGGAGTGGGCCAGATACGCAGTATTTT
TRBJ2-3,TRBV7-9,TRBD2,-,CASSLAGGRTTDTQYF,TGTGCCAGCAGCTTAGCTGGCGGGAGGACTACAGATACGCAGTATTTT
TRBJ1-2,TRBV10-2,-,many,CASKTGRVTTF,TGCGCCAGCAAGACCGGGAGGGTAACCACCTTC
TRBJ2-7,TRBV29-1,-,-,CSVEPYSDSYKQYF,TGCAGTGTTGAACCCTACAGCGACTCCTACAAGCAGTACTTC
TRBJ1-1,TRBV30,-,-,CAWERQINTEAFF,TGTGCCTGGGAAAGACAGATTAACACTGAAGCTTTCTTT
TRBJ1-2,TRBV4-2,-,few,CASSQDHTRNYGYTF,TGTGCCAGCAGCCAAGATCACACAAGGAACTATGGCTACACCTTC
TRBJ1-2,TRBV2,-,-,CASSPPGRDVGYGYTF,TGTGCCAGCAGCCCTCCTGGGAGGGATGTGGGCTATGGCTACACCTTC
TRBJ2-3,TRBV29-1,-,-,CSVNRGSTDTRYF,TGCAGCGTGAACCGGGGAAGCACAGATACGCGGTATTTT
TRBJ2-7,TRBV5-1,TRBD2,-,CASSPGTRGDPYQHF,TGCGCCAGCAGCCCCGGGACTAGGGGGGACCCTTACCAGCACTTC
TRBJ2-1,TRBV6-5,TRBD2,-,CASSYSTSGRVNEQLF,TGTGCCAGCAGTTACTCGACTAGCGGGAGGGTCAATGAGCAGCTCTTC
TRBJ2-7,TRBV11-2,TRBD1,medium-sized,CASSRTGDSYEQYF,TGTGCCAGCAGCAGAACAGGGGATAGCTACGAGCAGTACTTC
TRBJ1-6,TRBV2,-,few,CASSRESNSPLHF,TGTGCCAGCAGCCGGGAATCTAATTCACCCCTTCACTTT
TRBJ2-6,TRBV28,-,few,CASSLPGATRAANVLTF,TGTGCCAGCAGTTTGCCCGGGGCTACCCGGGCGGCCAACGTCCTGACTTTC
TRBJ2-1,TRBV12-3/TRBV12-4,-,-,CASSFAGDASEQFF,TGTGCCAGCAGTTTCGCAGGGGACGCGAGTGAGCAGTTCTTC
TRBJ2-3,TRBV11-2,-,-,CHSGPPGSADTQYF,TGTCACAGCGGCCCCCCAGGATCTGCAGATACGCAGTATTTT
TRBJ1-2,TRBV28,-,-,CASSSDSLHGYTF,TGTGCCAGCAGTTCTGACAGCCTCCATGGCTACACCTTC
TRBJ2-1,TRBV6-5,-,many,CASSYLRDQSGHEQFF,TGTGCCAGCAGTTATCTCCGGGATCAAAGTGGCCATGAGCAGTTCTTC
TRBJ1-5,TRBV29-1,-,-,CSVTTRTWGIQPQHF,TGCAGCGTGACCACCAGGACATGGGGCATCCAGCCCCAGCATTTT
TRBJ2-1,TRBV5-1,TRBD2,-,CASSLEVGSGRAYNEQFF,TGCGCCAGCAGCTTGGAGGTTGGTAGCGGGAGGGCCTACAATGAGCAGTTCTTC
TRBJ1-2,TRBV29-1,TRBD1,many,CSLGQGEGYTF,TGCAGCCTTGGACAGGGAGAGGGCTACACCTTC
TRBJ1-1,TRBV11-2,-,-,CASNFQVGSEALF,TGTGCCAGCAACTTCCAGGTGGGTTCCGAAGCTTTATTT